These 25 T cell receptor beta chains were all obtained from the same sample, sequenced in a study of vaccination and CD4 T cells after COVID-19. TCRdb re-derived calls from the PCR reads in MiXCR, one entry per CDR3 protein. The sample includes 30,000 to 40,000 distinct CDR3 sequences, more than 30% of them seen just once. Noted time point: late sampling 161 to 241 days after vaccination in a few convalescent patients. The input for sequencing was CD4+ T cells from blood, taken about 7 months after SARS-CoV-2 vaccination. The receptors were gathered from a human donor who had recovered from COVID-19.

The chain has TRBV6-5 and TRBJ2-7; TRBD1 agrees at 9 bases. V gave up 2 bases and J gave up 2 bases; unmatched junction bases: 13. CDR3 size: 18 residues. Per the germline V gene, CDR1 is MNHEY and CDR2 is SVGAGI. The CDR3 is CASSYDAYMDRGPYEQYF. The CDR3 DNA reads TGTGCCAGCAGTTACGATGCTTATATGGACAGGGGCCCCTACGAGCAGTACTTC.

V is TRBV28 and J is TRBJ2-3; tentatively, D is TRBD1 (5 bases). V shed 3 bases and J shed 5 bases, with 15 bases lying between them. The CDR3 consists of 15 residues. The V gene's germline CDR1 is MDHEN and CDR2 SYDVKM. The CDR3 DNA follows: TGTGCCAGCAGTTTTGTACAATCCAGGGTAGATACGCAGTATTTT. Translated: CASSFVQSRVDTQYF.

The chain carries TRBV6-4 and TRBJ2-1; TRBD1 might be the D (6 bases). Trimming removed 3 bases at V and 12 bases at J, with 21 bases between. Germline CDR1 reads MRHNA; CDR2 reads SNTAGT. CDR3 length: 15 amino acids. CDR3 coding DNA: TGTGCCAGCAGTGAACAAGGGCCCGCACGAGGGGGGCAGTTCTTC. Its translation is CASSEQGPARGGQFF.

This clonotype was observed a few times. The rearrangement joins TRBV20-1 to TRBJ2-3, with 7 bases identical to TRBD2. Germline lookup yields CDR1 DFQATT and CDR2 SNEGSKA (reference sequence). The length of the CDR3 is 15 residues. V trimming: 5 bases; J trimming: 4 bases; junction bases outside the gene matches: 12. CDR3 DNA sequence: TGCAGTGCTGTGAGGGAGGGCCCTCTATCAGATACGCAGTATTTT. Its protein is CSAVREGPLSDTQYF.

This clonotype was counted between two and nine times. This chain uses TRBV7-8 with TRBJ2-3, with 7 bases identical to TRBD1. J gave up 7 bases and V 5 bases, and 6 bases lay outside the gene matches. Germline loops: CDR1 SGHVS, CDR2 FQNEAQ. This CDR3 has 13 residues. CDR3 region: CASSPDRENTQYF. The CDR3 bases are TGTGCCAGCAGCCCAGACAGGGAAAATACGCAGTATTTT.

The chain carries TRBV7-9 and TRBJ2-7, with D possibly matching TRBD1 (6 bases). The CDR3 extends over 12 amino acids. Germline CDR1 and CDR2: SEHNR and FQNEAQ (reference sequence). V lost 4 bases, J lost 13 bases, and 17 bases lay in between. The CDR3 nucleotides are TGTGCCAGCAGCTGGGGGCGGGTAGAGAGATACTTC. Its translation: CASSWGRVERYF. Looking up the rest from reference TRBV7-9 and TRBJ2-7 gives the full variable domain: DTGVSQNPRHKITKRGQNVTFRCDPISEHNRLYWYRQTLGQGPEFLTYFQNEAQLEKSRLLSDRFSAERPKGSFSTLEIQRTEQGDSAMYLCASSWGRVERYFGPGTRLTVT.

The chain has TRBV6-2 or TRBV6-3 and TRBJ1-1, with D perhaps matching TRBD1 (5 bases). The CDR3 totals 15 residues. V lost 5 bases and J lost 1, with 14 bases in between. Germline V CDR1 and CDR2: MNHEY, SVGEGT. CDR3 nucleotides: TGTGCCAGCAGTCCAGGGAGTTGGTGGAACACTGAAGCTTTCTTT. This gives the protein CASSPGSWWNTEAFF.

Here the CDR3 DNA reads TGTGCCACCAGTGATTTTTTAGCGGGAGAGTCGGAGACCCAGTACTTC. Protein: CATSDFLAGESETQYF. The chain employs TRBV24-1 and TRBJ2-5; 9 nucleotides align to TRBD2. The CDR3 covers 16 residues. Germline values: CDR1 KGHDR, CDR2 SFDVKD. J lost 5 bases, V lost 1 base, and 7 bases had no gene match.

The chain employs TRBV19 and TRBJ2-7; weak D call: TRBD2 (6 bases). The V and J ends lost 4 bases and 2 bases respectively, with 15 bases between them. Germline V lookup: CDR1 LNHDA, CDR2 SQIVND (reference sequence). The CDR3 has 15 residues. DNA of the CDR3: TGTGCCAGTAGTACCTCGACCGGGAGAACCTACGAGCAGTACTTC. Translated: CASSTSTGRTYEQYF.

The chain carries TRBV28 and TRBJ2-3, with 8 bases identical to TRBD1. The V segment lost 2 bases and the J segment 2 bases; nucleotides outside the gene matches: 9. The CDR3 covers 17 residues. Germline values: CDR1 MDHEN, CDR2 SYDVKM. This chain's CDR3 is CASSLGAGTGNTDTQYF. CDR3 in DNA: TGTGCCAGCAGTTTAGGTGCCGGGACAGGTAACACAGATACGCAGTATTTT.

CDR3 in amino acids: CASSQSQGSYGYTF. The CDR3 nucleotides are TGTGCCAGCAGTCAGTCACAGGGGTCCTATGGCTACACCTTC. The chain uses TRBV28 and TRBJ1-2; TRBD1 matches at 7 bases. In germline, CDR1 is MDHEN, CDR2 SYDVKM. The CDR3 extends over 14 amino acids. V was clipped by 5 bases and J by 4 bases; unmatched bases: 7.

As to this clonotype: Relative to the germline gene, one junction end is altered; a read error may explain this. The V gene is TRBV7-3, the J gene TRBJ2-7; 8 nucleotides line up with TRBD1. CDR3 length: 14 amino acids. CDR1 is SGHTA and CDR2 is FQGTGA in the germline V gene. The CDR3 region is CARSSGGSSYEQYF. As DNA, the CDR3 is TGTGCCCGCAGTTCAGGGGGCTCGAGCTACGAGCAGTACTTC.

The chain joins TRBV6-5 to TRBJ1-1, with TRBD1 matching 8 bases. With V trimmed by 4 bases and J by 3 bases, 7 bases remained unmatched. CDR1 is MNHEY, CDR2 SVGAGI, per germline. There are 15 residues in the CDR3. The CDR3 coding sequence is TGTGCCAGCAGTTGGACAGGGCGGGTGGACACTGAAGCTTTCTTT. It specifies CASSWTGRVDTEAFF.

V gene TRBV6-1 combines with J gene TRBJ2-3; 9 bases are a match to TRBD2. The CDR3 is made up of 15 amino acids. Germline values: CDR1 MNHNS, CDR2 SASEGT. J was trimmed by 2 bases and V by 5 bases; bases with no gene match: 5. The CDR3 here is CASSIAGVDTDTQYF. DNA for the CDR3: TGTGCCAGCAGTATAGCGGGAGTGGACACAGATACGCAGTATTTT.

The CDR3 nucleotides read TGTGCCAGCAGGGGAAGAGGGACAGGGATTGAGCAGTACTTC. It yields the protein CASRGRGTGIEQYF. The chain combines TRBV28 with TRBJ2-7; 9 positions match TRBD1. Germline V CDR1 and CDR2: MDHEN, SYDVKM. V lost 6 bases to trimming and J lost 7 bases; unmatched junction nucleotides: 10. The CDR3 runs to 14 residues.

The chain is built from TRBV28 and TRBJ2-7; D is perhaps TRBD2 (6 bases). The CDR3 contains 14 residues. Trimming left V 4 bases short and J 1 base short, with 11 bases between. CDR1 and CDR2 from the germline V gene are MDHEN and SYDVKM. The CDR3 DNA is TGTGCCAGCAGTTCGGCAGGGAGGTCCTACGAGCAGTACTTC. It encodes CASSSAGRSYEQYF.

The chain uses TRBV20-1 and TRBJ1-6; tentative D call: TRBD1 (5 bases). V gave up 0 bases and J gave up 8 bases, with 14 bases separating them. Germline-derived CDR1 and CDR2 are DFQATT and SNEGSKA (reference sequence). The CDR3 sequence is 15 residues long. The DNA of the CDR3 is TGCAGTGCTAGAGAAGGTGGGGGTACCTATTCACCCCTCCACTTT. Translation: CSAREGGGTYSPLHF.

This clonotype occurred a few times. The V gene is TRBV7-9, the J gene TRBJ2-3; D is possibly TRBD1 (6 bases). Trimming shortened V by 5 bases and J by 6 bases, and 6 bases separated the two germline ends. There are 11 residues in the CDR3. From germline, CDR1 is SEHNR and CDR2 FQNEAQ (reference sequence). The CDR3 nucleotides are TGTGCCAGCAGCAGGGGGGATACGCAGTATTTT. Translated: CASSRGDTQYF.

V and J are TRBV6-1 and TRBJ2-3; 7 bases agree with TRBD1. Germline trimming cut 3 bases from V and 3 bases from J; bases unmatched to any gene: 3. The CDR3 sequence is 14 residues long. CDR1 and CDR2 (germline): MNHNS, SASEGT. The CDR3 loop reads CASSDRQGTDTQYF. The DNA of the CDR3 is TGTGCCAGCAGTGACAGACAGGGAACAGATACGCAGTATTTT.

The table lists this clonotype with a few counts. The genes are TRBV21-1 and TRBJ1-5; TRBD1, as called in the table, went unchecked against the DNA. TRBV21-1 has pseudogene status. The CDR3 runs 17 residues. The CDR3 nucleotides are TGTGCCAGCACCCAGAGGGGGCCTAAGCCTTTCAATCAGCCCCAGCATTTT. It is translated as CASTQRGPKPFNQPQHF.

The chain is built from TRBV20-1 and TRBJ2-7, with 10 bases matching TRBD2. This CDR3 has 15 residues. Germline assignment: CDR1 DFQATT and CDR2 SNEGSKA (reference sequence). Trimming at V came to 0 bases and at J to 5 bases, leaving 7 bases not matched to a gene. The CDR3 nucleotides read TGCAGTGCTAGAGATTTCGAGCGGGAGGGCAACGAGCAGTACTTC. It specifies CSARDFEREGNEQYF.

The chain joins TRBV20-1 to TRBJ2-5; no firm D call. Per germline, CDR1 DFQATT and CDR2 SNEGSKA (reference sequence). The CDR3 length is 13 residues. Deletions cut 2 bases from V and 6 bases from J, with 13 bases between. The CDR3 coding sequence is TGCAGTGCTAGAAAGCCCCCTGAACAGACCCAGTACTTC. Its translation: CSARKPPEQTQYF.

V is TRBV7-9 and J is TRBJ2-1, with 8 nucleotides matching TRBD2. Germline V CDR1 and CDR2: SEHNR, FQNEAQ (reference sequence). The CDR3 totals 15 residues. V was clipped by 5 bases and J by 7 bases; unmatched bases: 10. In nucleotides, the CDR3 is TGTGCCAGCAGCCCACCCGGGAGGGCCGGGAATGAGCAGTTCTTC. Translation: CASSPPGRAGNEQFF.

Only a few counts were recorded for this clonotype. The CDR3 nucleotides read TGTGCCAGCCCCCGTACCCAGTACTTC. Its protein is CASPRTQYF. The rearrangement uses TRBV27 and TRBJ2-5; D not resolved. Per the germline V gene, CDR1 is MNHEY and CDR2 is SMNVEV (reference sequence). V was shortened by 8 bases and J by 8 bases, with 6 bases between the two germline ends. The CDR3 is 9 residues long.

The chain has TRBV6-1 and TRBJ1-1, with D maybe TRBD1 (6 bases). Trimming removed 5 bases from V and 0 bases from J, with 10 bases in between. Germline V gives CDR1 MNHNS, CDR2 SASEGT. The CDR3 is made up of 14 amino acids. CDR3 coding DNA: TGTGCCAGCAGTCAGGGGTTAGTGAACACTGAAGCTTTCTTT. Protein: CASSQGLVNTEAFF.